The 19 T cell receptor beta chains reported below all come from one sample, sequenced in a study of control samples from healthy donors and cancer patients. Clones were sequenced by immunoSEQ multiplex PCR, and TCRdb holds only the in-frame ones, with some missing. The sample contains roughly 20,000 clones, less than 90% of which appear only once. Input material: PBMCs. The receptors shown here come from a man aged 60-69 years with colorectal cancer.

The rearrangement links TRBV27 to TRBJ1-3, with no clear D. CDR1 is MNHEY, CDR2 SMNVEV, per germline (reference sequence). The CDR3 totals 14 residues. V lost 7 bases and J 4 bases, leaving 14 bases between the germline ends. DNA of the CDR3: TGTGCCAGCATCGCAGTCCCAGGCGGAAACACCATATATTTT. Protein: CASIAVPGGNTIYF.

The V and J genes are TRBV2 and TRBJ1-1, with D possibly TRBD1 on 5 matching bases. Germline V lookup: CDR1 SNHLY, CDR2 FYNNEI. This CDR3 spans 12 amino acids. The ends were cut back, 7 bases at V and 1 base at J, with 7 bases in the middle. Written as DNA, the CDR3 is TGTGCCAGCAAGGGGTGGAACACTGAAGCTTTCTTT. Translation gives CASKGWNTEAFF.

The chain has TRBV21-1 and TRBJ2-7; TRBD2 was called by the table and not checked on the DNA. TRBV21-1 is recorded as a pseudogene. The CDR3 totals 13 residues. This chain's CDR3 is CASSANPNYEQYV. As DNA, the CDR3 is TGTGCCAGCAGCGCTAACCCGAACTACGAGCAGTACGTC.

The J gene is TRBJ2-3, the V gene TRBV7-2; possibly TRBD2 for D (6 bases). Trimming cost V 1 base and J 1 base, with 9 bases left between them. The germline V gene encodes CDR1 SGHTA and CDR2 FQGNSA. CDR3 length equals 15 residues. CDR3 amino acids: CASSLGLERTDTQYF. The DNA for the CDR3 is TGTGCCAGCAGCTTAGGACTAGAGCGCACAGATACGCAGTATTTT.

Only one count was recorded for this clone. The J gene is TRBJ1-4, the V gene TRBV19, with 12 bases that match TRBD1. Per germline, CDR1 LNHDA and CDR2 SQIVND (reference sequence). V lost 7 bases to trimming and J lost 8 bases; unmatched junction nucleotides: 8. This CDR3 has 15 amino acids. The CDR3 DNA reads TGTGCCAGTAAAAAGCAGGGACAGGGGGCAGAAAAACTGTTTTTT. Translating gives CASKKQGQGAEKLFF.

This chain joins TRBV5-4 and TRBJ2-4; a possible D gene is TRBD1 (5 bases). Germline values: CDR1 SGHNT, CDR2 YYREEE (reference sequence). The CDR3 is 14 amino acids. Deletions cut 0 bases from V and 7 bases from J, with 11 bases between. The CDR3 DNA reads TGTGCCAGCAGCTTGGAAGGGGATTCGAACATTCAGTACTTC. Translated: CASSLEGDSNIQYF.

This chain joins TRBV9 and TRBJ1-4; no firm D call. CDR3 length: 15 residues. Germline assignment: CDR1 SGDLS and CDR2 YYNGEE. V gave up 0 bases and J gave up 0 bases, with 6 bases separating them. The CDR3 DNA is TGTGCCAGCAGCGTAGAGGGAGCAACTAATGAAAAACTGTTTTTT. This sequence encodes CASSVEGATNEKLFF.

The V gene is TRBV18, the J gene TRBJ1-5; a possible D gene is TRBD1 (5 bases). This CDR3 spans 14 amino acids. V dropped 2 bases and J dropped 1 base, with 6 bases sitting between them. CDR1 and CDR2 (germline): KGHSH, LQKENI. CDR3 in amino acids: CASSPGGSNQPQHF. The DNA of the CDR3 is TGTGCCAGCTCACCAGGGGGAAGCAATCAGCCCCAGCATTTT.

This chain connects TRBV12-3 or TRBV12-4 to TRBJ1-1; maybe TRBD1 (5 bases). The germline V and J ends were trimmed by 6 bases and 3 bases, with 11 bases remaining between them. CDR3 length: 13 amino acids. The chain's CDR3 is CASSLDRYTEAFF. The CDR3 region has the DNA TGTGCCAGCAGCCTCGACAGATACACTGAAGCTTTCTTT.

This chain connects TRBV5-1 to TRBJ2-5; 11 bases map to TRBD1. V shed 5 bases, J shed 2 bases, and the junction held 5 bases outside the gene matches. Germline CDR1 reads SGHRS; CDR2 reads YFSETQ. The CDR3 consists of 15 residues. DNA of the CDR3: TGCGCCAGCAGGATCGGGACAGGGGGTCAAGAGACCCAGTACTTC. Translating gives CASRIGTGGQETQYF.

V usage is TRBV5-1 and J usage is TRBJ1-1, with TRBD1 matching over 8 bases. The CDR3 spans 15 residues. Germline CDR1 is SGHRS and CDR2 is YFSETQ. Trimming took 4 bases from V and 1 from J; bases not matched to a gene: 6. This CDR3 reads CASSSSGTGNTEAFF. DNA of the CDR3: TGCGCCAGCAGCAGTTCCGGGACAGGGAACACTGAAGCTTTCTTT.

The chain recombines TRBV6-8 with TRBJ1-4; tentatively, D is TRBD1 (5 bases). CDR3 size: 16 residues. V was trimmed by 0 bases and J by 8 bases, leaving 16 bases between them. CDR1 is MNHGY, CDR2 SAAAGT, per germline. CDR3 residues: CASSYSRDGGKEKLFF. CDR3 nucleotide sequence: TGTGCCAGCAGTTACTCGAGGGACGGGGGGAAGGAAAAACTGTTTTTT.

The CDR3, as DNA: TGTGCCATCAGTGAGCGCGACAGGGAATTTAGTAAAGCTTTCTTT. Translated, it gives CAISERDREFSKAFF. The rearrangement uses TRBV10-3 and TRBJ1-1; 7 bases are shared with TRBD1. Germline lookup yields CDR1 ENHRY and CDR2 SYGVKD. The V segment lost 2 bases and the J segment 9 bases; nucleotides outside the gene matches: 12. CDR3 size: 15 residues.

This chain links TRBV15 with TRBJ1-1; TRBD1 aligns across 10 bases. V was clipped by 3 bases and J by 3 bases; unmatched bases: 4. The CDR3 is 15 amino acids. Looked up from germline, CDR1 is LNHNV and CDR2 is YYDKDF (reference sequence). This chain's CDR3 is CATSRDGQGDTEAFF. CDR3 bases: TGTGCCACCAGCAGGGATGGACAGGGGGACACTGAAGCTTTCTTT.

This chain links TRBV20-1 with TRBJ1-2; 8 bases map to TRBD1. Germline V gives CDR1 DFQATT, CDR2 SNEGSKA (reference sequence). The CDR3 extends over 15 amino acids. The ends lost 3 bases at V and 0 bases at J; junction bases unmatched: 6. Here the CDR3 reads CSASSGQGANYGYTF. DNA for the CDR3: TGCAGTGCTAGTTCCGGACAGGGAGCTAACTATGGCTACACCTTC.

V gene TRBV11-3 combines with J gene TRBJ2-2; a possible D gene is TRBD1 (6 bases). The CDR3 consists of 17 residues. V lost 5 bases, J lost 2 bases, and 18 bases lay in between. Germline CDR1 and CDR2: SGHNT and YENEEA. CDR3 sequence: CASSDGPGHQNTGELFF. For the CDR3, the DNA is TGTGCCAGCAGCGACGGTCCGGGACACCAAAACACCGGGGAGCTGTTTTTT.

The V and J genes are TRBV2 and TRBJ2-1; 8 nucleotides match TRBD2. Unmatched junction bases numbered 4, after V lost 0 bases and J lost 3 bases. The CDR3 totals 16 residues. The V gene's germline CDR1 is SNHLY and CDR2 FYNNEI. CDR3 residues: CASSEALSGGYNEQFF. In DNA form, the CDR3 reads TGTGCCAGCAGTGAAGCTCTAAGCGGGGGCTACAATGAGCAGTTCTTC.

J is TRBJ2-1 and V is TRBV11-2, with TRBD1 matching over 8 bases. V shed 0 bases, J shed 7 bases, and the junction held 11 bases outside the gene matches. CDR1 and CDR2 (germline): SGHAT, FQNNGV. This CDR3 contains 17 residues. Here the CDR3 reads CASSLEGFRGQRNEQFF. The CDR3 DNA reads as TGTGCCAGCAGCTTAGAAGGATTCAGGGGGCAGCGTAATGAGCAGTTCTTC.

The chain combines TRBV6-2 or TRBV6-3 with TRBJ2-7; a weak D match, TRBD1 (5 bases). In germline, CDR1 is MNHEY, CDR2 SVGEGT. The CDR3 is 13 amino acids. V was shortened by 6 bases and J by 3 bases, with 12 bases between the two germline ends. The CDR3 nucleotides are TGTGCCAGCAGCCAGGAGACAGTCTACGAGCAGTACTTC. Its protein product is CASSQETVYEQYF.